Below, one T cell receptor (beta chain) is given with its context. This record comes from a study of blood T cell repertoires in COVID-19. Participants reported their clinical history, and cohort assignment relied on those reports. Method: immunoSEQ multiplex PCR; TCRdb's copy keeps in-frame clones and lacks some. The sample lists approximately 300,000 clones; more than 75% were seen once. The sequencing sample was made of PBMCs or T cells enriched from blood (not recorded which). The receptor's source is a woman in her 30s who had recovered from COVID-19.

The CDR3 DNA is TGTGCCAGCGACAGGGAATGGGGCACAGATACGCAGTATTTT. Protein: CASDREWGTDTQYF. The rearrangement uses TRBV11-3 and TRBJ2-3, with TRBD1 identical over 7 bases. This CDR3 spans 14 amino acids. Looked up from germline, CDR1 is SGHNT and CDR2 is YENEEA. V lost 8 bases to trimming and J lost 1 base; unmatched junction nucleotides: 6.